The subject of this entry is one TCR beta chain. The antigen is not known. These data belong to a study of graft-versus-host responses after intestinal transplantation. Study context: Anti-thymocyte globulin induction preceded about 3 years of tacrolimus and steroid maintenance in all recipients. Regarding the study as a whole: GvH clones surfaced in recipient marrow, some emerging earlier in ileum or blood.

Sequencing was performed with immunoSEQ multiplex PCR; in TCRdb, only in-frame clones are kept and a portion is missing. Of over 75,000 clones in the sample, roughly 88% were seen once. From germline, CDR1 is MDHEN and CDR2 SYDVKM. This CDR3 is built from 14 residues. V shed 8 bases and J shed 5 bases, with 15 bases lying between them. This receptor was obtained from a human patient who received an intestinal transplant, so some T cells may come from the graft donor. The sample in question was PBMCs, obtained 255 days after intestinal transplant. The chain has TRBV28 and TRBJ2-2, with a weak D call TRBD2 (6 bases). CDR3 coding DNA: TGTGCCAGCTTCTCGTTTGGGAGGACCGGGGAGCTGTTTTTT. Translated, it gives CASFSFGRTGELFF.